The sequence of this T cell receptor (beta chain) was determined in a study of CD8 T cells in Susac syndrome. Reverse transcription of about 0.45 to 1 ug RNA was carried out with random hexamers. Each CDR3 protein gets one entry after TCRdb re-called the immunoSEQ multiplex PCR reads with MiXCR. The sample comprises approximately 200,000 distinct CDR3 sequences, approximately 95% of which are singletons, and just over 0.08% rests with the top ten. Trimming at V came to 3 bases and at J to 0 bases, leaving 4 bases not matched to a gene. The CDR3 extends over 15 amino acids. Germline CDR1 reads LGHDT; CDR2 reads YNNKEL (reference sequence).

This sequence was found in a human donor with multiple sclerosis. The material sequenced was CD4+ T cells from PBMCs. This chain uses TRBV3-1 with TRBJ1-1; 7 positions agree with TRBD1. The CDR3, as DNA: TGTGCCAGCAGCCATGGGGGACAGATGAACACTGAAGCTTTCTTT. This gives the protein CASSHGGQMNTEAFF.